The clone carrying this T cell receptor beta chain was seen a handful of times. The target antigen is unknown. The data were taken from a study of naive and memory T cell subsets. Study results and limitations: A few larger clonotypes appeared in naive repertoires, especially CD8, possibly memory cells re-expressing CD45RA. In naive cells, over 95% of TCR sequences were seen only once. No ground truth validated the naive and memory repertoire findings.

Separate alpha and beta amplification began at the second PCR step. After CD4 positive bead selection, the CD4-negative fraction gave CD8 T cells. Germline lookup yields CDR1 MDHEN and CDR2 SYDVKM. With 1 base removed from V and 6 bases from J, the gap between germline ends came to 22 bases. The CDR3 extends over 19 amino acids. Two oligonucleotides, mixed equimolar, formed the beta constant-region primer covering TRBC1 and TRBC2. Nested alpha and beta constant-region primers with the SP2 primer drove four PCR rounds on ligated cDNA. TCRdb itself ran the UMI-ligation and nested PCR reads through MiXCR, one entry per CDR3 protein. This repertoire shows about 90,000 distinct CDR3 sequences, roughly 12% found once; its top ten account for about 0.14%.

The sequence derives from a human donor in good health. Material for sequencing was naive CD4+ T cells from blood. The J gene is TRBJ2-6, the V gene TRBV28, with D maybe TRBD1 (6 bases). The CDR3 nucleotides read TGTGCCAGCAGTTTATTCCAGGGGCCTACGGCTCTGGAGGCCAACGTCCTGACTTTC. It encodes CASSLFQGPTALEANVLTF.